Below are 2 T cell receptor beta chains sequenced from a single sample in a study of blood T cell repertoires in COVID-19. Profiled with immunoSEQ multiplex PCR; TCRdb holds only in-frame clones, not every one. The table has around 100,000 clones, nearly 90% seen once. The source material was peripheral blood. These receptors were collected from a woman aged 65 to 85 who had recovered from COVID-19.

The chain employs TRBV28 and TRBJ2-1, with 7 positions matching TRBD1. The CDR3 runs to 15 residues. With V trimmed by 5 bases and J by 2 bases, 6 bases remained unmatched. Looked up from germline, CDR1 is MDHEN and CDR2 is SYDVKM. The CDR3 loop reads CASSQTTGAYNEQFF. The DNA of the CDR3 is TGTGCCAGCAGTCAAACAACAGGGGCCTACAATGAGCAGTTCTTC.

V is TRBV29-1 and J is TRBJ2-5; D is ambiguous. The germline V gene has CDR1 SQVTM and CDR2 ANQGSEA. The CDR3 extends over 15 amino acids. The V and J ends lost 0 bases and 7 bases respectively, with 18 bases between them. The CDR3: CSVEEFQSVVLTQYF. DNA of the CDR3: TGCAGCGTTGAAGAATTCCAGTCCGTGGTTTTGACCCAGTACTTC.